Listed below are T cell receptor beta chains from one sample, sequenced in a study of monozygotic twins with cystic fibrosis. Libraries were prepared by immunoSEQ multiplex PCR; TCRdb keeps only in-frame clonotypes and omits some of them. Here the sample spans 25,000 to 30,000 clones, about 96% being singletons. Material for sequencing was blood. The receptors were gathered from a girl aged 2 to 9 with cystic fibrosis. Each CDR3 is given with its conserved first and last residue. D genes are given only for firm matches. Size values are once, few and many counts, or a class for expanded clones, and some rows have none.

clone size	D gene	V gene	J gene	CDR3 DNA	CDR3 protein
-	TRBD2	TRBV18	TRBJ2-7	TGTGCCAGCTCACACGAGTCTAGCGGGGGACCCTACGAGCAGTACTTC	CASSHESSGGPYEQYF
-	-	TRBV19	TRBJ1-2	TGTGCCAGTAGTATCGGCAGCCTGGGGAACACCTTC	CASSIGSLGNTF
-	TRBD1	TRBV28	TRBJ2-7	TGTGCCAGCAGTGAGTTGACAGGGCTCTACGAGCAGTACTTC	CASSELTGLYEQYF
-	-	TRBV18	TRBJ2-1	TGTGCCAGCTCACCACCGGGAGGGGGTAGGCACAATGAGCAGTTCTTC	CASSPPGGGRHNEQFF
-	-	TRBV11-2	TRBJ2-7	TGTGCCAGCGCGGACTATAATGTCAAGCAGTACTTC	CASADYNVKQYF
-	TRBD2	TRBV7-2	TRBJ2-3	TGTGCCAGCAGCTTCCCGGGACTAGCGAACCGGGGGCCAGATACGCAGTATTTT	CASSFPGLANRGPDTQYF
-	-	TRBV5-6	TRBJ2-1	TGTGCCAGCAGCGCCCTGTGGGTCTTAAGCTCCTACAATGAGCAGTTCTTC	CASSALWVLSSYNEQFF
-	TRBD2	TRBV13	TRBJ2-3	TGTGCCAGCAGCTTAGTGCGGGGAGGGACAGATACGCAGTATTTT	CASSLVRGGTDTQYF
-	TRBD1	TRBV5-4	TRBJ2-1	TGTGCCAGCAGCAACACCGGGACAGTTTTATACAATGAGCAGTTCTTC	CASSNTGTVLYNEQFF
once	TRBD1	TRBV7-9	TRBJ2-7	TGTGCCAGCAGCACTCCCGGGACAGGCTCCTACGAGCAGTACTTC	CASSTPGTGSYEQYF
-	-	TRBV2	TRBJ2-3	TGTGCCAGCAGTGAAGAGGGCAGGCCCCCAGATACGCAGTATTTT	CASSEEGRPPDTQYF
-	TRBD1	TRBV28	TRBJ1-2	TGTGCCAGCAGTTTATTAATTAGGGACAGCGTCTATGGCTACACCTTC	CASSLLIRDSVYGYTF
-	TRBD1	TRBV7-9	TRBJ2-7	TGTGCCAGCAGCTTTAGGGACAGGGTCTACGAGCAGTACTTC	CASSFRDRVYEQYF
-	-	TRBV27	TRBJ2-7	TGTGCCAGCAGTTTTCGCGGGTACTACGAGCAGTACTTC	CASSFRGYYEQYF
-	-	TRBV25-1	TRBJ2-3	TGTGCCAGCAGTGAATTCCCCACAGATACGCAGTATTTT	CASSEFPTDTQYF
-	-	TRBV29-1	TRBJ2-4	TGCAGCGTTGGTTCCAGGGGCGGAGGTACGGACATTCAGTACTTC	CSVGSRGGGTDIQYF
-	TRBD2	TRBV5-4	TRBJ2-1	TGTGCCAGCAGCCTTGGTGGGGCTAGCGGATACAATGAGCAGTTCTTC	CASSLGGASGYNEQFF
-	TRBD1	TRBV4-3	TRBJ2-7	TGCGCCAGCAGCCAAGGTAGACAGGGTGGAGCCTACGAGCAGTACTTC	CASSQGRQGGAYEQYF
-	-	TRBV4-1	TRBJ2-1	TGCGCCAGCAGCCCGGTGAGCTCTGAGGCCTACAATGAGCAGTTCTTC	CASSPVSSEAYNEQFF
once	-	TRBV29-1	TRBJ1-2	TGCAGCGTTGTGACCGGGAGTGTTGGCTACACCTTC	CSVVTGSVGYTF
-	TRBD1	TRBV13	TRBJ2-1	TGTGCCAGCAGCCCAGCGGACAGGGGGCAATTCGATGAGCAGTTCTTC	CASSPADRGQFDEQFF
-	TRBD1	TRBV5-1	TRBJ2-5	TGCGCCAGCAGCGAACCGGGACAGCCCCAAGAGACCCAGTACTTC	CASSEPGQPQETQYF
-	-	TRBV28	TRBJ1-1	TGTGCCAGCAGTTTGGTCTGGGGCGCTGAAGCTTTCTTT	CASSLVWGAEAFF
-	TRBD1	TRBV29-1	TRBJ1-4	TGCAGCGCCGCCACCGACAGGGAGTCAGGAAAACTGTTTTTT	CSAATDRESGKLFF
-	-	TRBV30	TRBJ2-2	TGTGCCTGGACTGGGTACGCGAACACCGGGGAGCTGTTTTTT	CAWTGYANTGELFF